Presented here are 32 T cell receptor beta chains from one specimen sequenced in a study of cytomegalovirus exposure and HLA in healthy donors. PCR was performed using 60 Vbeta and 13 Jbeta primers. The method was immunoSEQ multiplex PCR; TCRdb's version includes in-frame clones alone and lacks a portion of them. The repertoire consists of more than 40,000 clones, with 45% to 60% occurring once and the leading ten covering approximately 5.6%. Sequenced material: PBMCs. Source of these receptors: a man aged 60 to 69 in good health and CMV-seronegative.

The J gene is TRBJ2-7, the V gene TRBV5-1, with 7 bases fitting TRBD2. The CDR3 covers 18 residues. Trimming removed 3 bases from V and 2 bases from J; junction bases left unmatched: 17. Germline V gene sequence: CDR1 SGHRS, CDR2 YFSETQ. CDR3 in amino acids: CASSWGRQAGPGTYEQYF. The CDR3 nucleotides read TGCGCCAGCAGCTGGGGACGACAAGCGGGGCCTGGGACCTACGAGCAGTACTTC.

J is TRBJ2-1 and V is TRBV5-1; D unresolved. CDR3 size: 13 residues. Germline V gene sequence: CDR1 SGHRS, CDR2 YFSETQ. Trimming pared 2 bases from V and 7 bases from J, leaving 10 bases between. The CDR3 DNA sequence: TGCGCCAGCAGCTTCGAGACTTCGAATGAGCAGTTCTTC. Protein: CASSFETSNEQFF.

The rearrangement joins TRBV15 to TRBJ2-2; tentatively, D is TRBD1 (6 bases). Germline V gene lookup returns CDR1 LNHNV and CDR2 YYDKDF (reference sequence). The CDR3 is 15 amino acids. The V end lost 4 bases, the J end lost 1 base, and 10 bases lay between the germline ends. CDR3: CATSTGQGNTGELFF. CDR3 nucleotides: TGTGCCACCAGCACGGGACAAGGGAACACCGGGGAGCTGTTTTTT.

J is TRBJ1-2 and V is TRBV28; 8 bases line up with TRBD1. Germline loops: CDR1 MDHEN, CDR2 SYDVKM. The CDR3 spans 15 residues. Trimming cost V 6 bases and J 3 bases; bases outside gene matches: 9. CDR3 residues: CASRKAQGADYGYTF. The CDR3, as DNA: TGTGCCAGCAGGAAAGCCCAGGGGGCGGACTATGGCTACACCTTC.

This chain connects TRBV2 to TRBJ1-3; D may be TRBD1 (5 bases). This CDR3 contains 14 residues. CDR1 SNHLY and CDR2 FYNNEI come from the germline V gene. V was pared by 7 bases and J by 2 bases, with 12 bases between. The CDR3 coding sequence is TGTGCCAGCAAACTTCAGGGTCCTGGAAACACCATATATTTT. Translating gives CASKLQGPGNTIYF.

The V and J genes are TRBV4-1 and TRBJ1-1; D perhaps matches TRBD1 (5 bases). The V end was cut by 4 bases, the J end by 8 bases, with 11 bases between. The CDR3 consists of 12 residues. CDR1 and CDR2 (germline): MGHRA, YSYEKL. CDR3 coding DNA: TGCGCCAGCAGCCGAATCCAGGGAGAAGCTTTCTTT. Residues: CASSRIQGEAFF.

As DNA, the CDR3 is TGCAGCGTTGGGGGGGGAATTAACACTGAAGCTTTCTTT. Residues: CSVGGGINTEAFF. The V and J genes are TRBV29-1 and TRBJ1-1; a weak D match, TRBD1 (5 bases). The germline V gene encodes CDR1 SQVTM and CDR2 ANQGSEA. The CDR3 loop spans 13 amino acids. With 4 bases removed from V and 2 bases from J, the gap between germline ends came to 11 bases.

The chain joins TRBV29-1 to TRBJ2-4, with TRBD2 matching 10 bases. The CDR3 covers 14 residues. Germline V CDR1 and CDR2: SQVTM, ANQGSEA. Trimming at V came to 0 bases and at J to 5 bases, leaving 1 base not matched to a gene. CDR3 bases: TGCAGCGTTGAAGAGCTAGCGGGAGAAAACATTCAGTACTTC. Translated: CSVEELAGENIQYF.

The table lists this clone with many counts. The chain combines TRBV21-1 with TRBJ2-7; TRBD2 was called by the table and not checked on the DNA. TRBV21-1 is a known pseudogene. This CDR3 region has 16 residues. CDR3 in amino acids: CANLGTSGSFAYEQYF. The DNA of the CDR3 is TGTGCCAACCTTGGGACTAGCGGGAGTTTCGCCTACGAGCAGTACTTC.

The V call is TRBV30, the J call TRBJ1-3; weak D call: TRBD1 (6 bases). V was trimmed by 0 bases and J by 0 bases, leaving 12 bases between them. Germline CDR1 GTSNPN, CDR2 SVGIG (reference sequence). CDR3 size: 16 residues. The CDR3 region is CAWSVGGRGSGNTIYF. The CDR3 coding sequence is TGTGCCTGGAGTGTAGGTGGCAGGGGCTCTGGAAACACCATATATTTT.

The gene calls are TRBV19 and TRBJ1-6; D call uncertain. The CDR3 is 16 amino acids. Per germline, CDR1 LNHDA and CDR2 SQIVND (reference sequence). The V end lost 4 bases, the J end lost 7 bases, and 17 bases lay between the germline ends. In nucleotides, the CDR3 is TGTGCCAGTAGTAGCCAGGCCACCCCTTGGAATTCACCCCTCCACTTT. Its protein is CASSSQATPWNSPLHF. The full variable domain, completed using reference TRBV19 and TRBJ1-6, is DGGITQSPKYLFRKEGQNVTLSCEQNLNHDAMYWYRQDPGQGLRLIYYSQIVNDFQKGDIAEGYSVSREKKESFPLTVTSAQKNPTAFYLCASSSQATPWNSPLHFGNGTRLTVT.

This rearrangement joins TRBV19 to TRBJ1-1, with 12 bases fitting TRBD1. The V segment lost 9 bases and the J segment 3 bases; nucleotides outside the gene matches: 8. The CDR3 is 15 amino acids. The V gene's germline CDR1 is LNHDA and CDR2 SQIVND (reference sequence). CDR3 DNA: TGTGCCAGCCGGGACAGGGGGCGCGGGGACACTGAAGCTTTCTTT. This gives the protein CASRDRGRGDTEAFF.

In its sample, this clone was seen a few times. The V call is TRBV28, the J call TRBJ2-7, with D possibly being TRBD1 (6 bases). This CDR3 comprises 15 residues. V was clipped by 1 base and J by 5 bases, with 15 bases between them. CDR1 MDHEN and CDR2 SYDVKM come from the germline V gene. The CDR3 region is CASSLSGTKVNEQYF. CDR3 sequence (DNA): TGTGCCAGCAGTTTATCCGGGACAAAGGTCAACGAGCAGTACTTC.

This clone was seen only a few times. The V gene is TRBV7-2, the J gene TRBJ2-5, with D unclear. The CDR3 has 14 residues. Germline CDR1 SGHTA, CDR2 FQGNSA. Trimming took off 2 bases at V and 1 base at J, with 8 bases between the two ends. CDR3 loop: CASSLFSTQETQYF. The CDR3 DNA reads TGTGCCAGCAGCTTATTCTCTACCCAAGAGACCCAGTACTTC.

The chain couples TRBV28 to TRBJ2-5; D possibly corresponds to TRBD2 (6 bases). Trimming pared 3 bases from V and 7 bases from J, leaving 18 bases between. The germline V gene has CDR1 MDHEN and CDR2 SYDVKM. The CDR3 is 15 residues long. The CDR3 region is CASSFFRDLPGTQYF. The CDR3 region has the DNA TGTGCCAGCAGTTTCTTTCGGGACTTGCCCGGGACCCAGTACTTC.

This clone has only a few counts. J is TRBJ1-1 and V is TRBV6-5; 7 nucleotides line up with TRBD1. The CDR3 runs 13 residues. The V gene's germline CDR1 is MNHEY and CDR2 SVGAGI. The ends lost 7 bases at V and 6 bases at J; junction bases unmatched: 8. CDR3 in amino acids: CASTRDSPPEAFF. The CDR3 coding sequence is TGTGCCAGCACCCGGGACAGCCCGCCTGAAGCTTTCTTT.

V is TRBV5-8 and J is TRBJ2-1, with 16 bases aligning to TRBD2. This CDR3 comprises 18 residues. CDR1 is SGHTS, CDR2 YDEGEE, per germline. V was clipped by 4 bases and J by 4 bases; unmatched bases: 8. The CDR3 protein is CASSPQGLAGGMYNEQFF. CDR3 sequence (DNA): TGTGCCAGCAGCCCCCAGGGACTAGCGGGAGGGATGTACAATGAGCAGTTCTTC.

The rearrangement joins TRBV5-4 to TRBJ2-3; 11 bases map to TRBD2. Germline CDR1 SGHNT, CDR2 YYREEE (reference sequence). The CDR3 totals 16 residues. V dropped 2 bases and J dropped 8; count of bases not matched to a gene: 10. CDR3 bases: TGTGCCAGCAGCTTCCTAGCGGGAGGAGAGGGGGGTACGCAGTATTTT. It codes for CASSFLAGGEGGTQYF.

The chain combines TRBV29-1 with TRBJ2-7, with D possibly being TRBD2 (7 bases). Germline V gene sequence: CDR1 SQVTM, CDR2 ANQGSEA. The CDR3 length is 12 residues. Trimming took 8 bases from V and 12 from J, leaving 23 bases between them. Here the CDR3 DNA reads TGCAGCCTTTTAACGGGCGGGGGCGTCAGGTACGTC. Protein: CSLLTGGGVRYV.

The V gene is TRBV10-3, the J gene TRBJ1-1; D is possibly TRBD1 (5 bases). V lost 2 bases and J lost 1, with 14 bases in between. CDR1 is ENHRY, CDR2 SYGVKD, per germline. CDR3 size: 16 residues. CDR3 nucleotide sequence: TGTGCCATCAGTGAGGGGGGGGTCCGGGGGAACACTGAAGCTTTCTTT. This codes for CAISEGGVRGNTEAFF.

The V gene is TRBV29-1, the J gene TRBJ2-1, with 14 bases matching TRBD2. V lost 6 bases, J lost 5 bases, and 15 bases stayed unmatched. Germline V lookup: CDR1 SQVTM, CDR2 ANQGSEA. The CDR3 has 18 residues. CDR3 in amino acids: CSVHPRGTSGSGDNEQFF. CDR3 DNA: TGCAGCGTACATCCCAGGGGGACTAGCGGGAGCGGCGACAATGAGCAGTTCTTC.

J is TRBJ2-2 and V is TRBV5-1; no reliable D call. Deletions cut 0 bases from V and 1 base from J, with 4 bases between. The CDR3 is 14 residues long. Per germline, CDR1 SGHRS and CDR2 YFSETQ. CDR3 sequence: CASSLDGNTGELFF. The CDR3 nucleotides are TGCGCCAGCAGCTTGGACGGGAACACCGGGGAGCTGTTTTTT.

This chain joins TRBV10-2 and TRBJ1-1; 8 bases are shared with TRBD1. The germline V gene encodes CDR1 WSHSY and CDR2 SAAADI. CDR3 length: 16 amino acids. Losses at the gene ends were 6 bases for V and 1 base for J; bases not matched to a gene: 10. The CDR3 DNA sequence: TGCGCCAGCAGGGATACAGGGGGGAGTGGGAACACTGAAGCTTTCTTT. Its translation: CASRDTGGSGNTEAFF.

This sequence joins TRBV5-4 and TRBJ2-1; D perhaps matches TRBD2 (5 bases). CDR1 is SGHNT, CDR2 YYREEE, per germline (reference sequence). The CDR3 extends over 15 amino acids. With 1 base removed from V and 2 bases from J, the gap between germline ends came to 10 bases. CDR3 nucleotides: TGTGCCAGCAGCTTGTCCAGCGGCACCTACAATGAGCAGTTCTTC. It is translated as CASSLSSGTYNEQFF.

The rearrangement joins TRBV7-9 to TRBJ1-5; 7 nucleotides line up with TRBD1. The V gene end was trimmed by 3 bases and the J gene end by 0 bases; junction bases not matched to a gene: 5. Germline CDR1 is SEHNR and CDR2 is FQNEAQ (reference sequence). There are 16 residues in the CDR3. CDR3: CASSFRDRYSNQPQHF. CDR3 in DNA: TGTGCCAGCAGCTTCCGGGACAGATATAGCAATCAGCCCCAGCATTTT.

This chain uses TRBV11-2 with TRBJ2-1; 12 nucleotides match TRBD2. The V gene end was trimmed by 5 bases and the J gene end by 4 bases; junction bases not matched to a gene: 3. CDR1 and CDR2 (germline): SGHAT, FQNNGV. This CDR3 has 15 amino acids. CDR3: CASSPGTSGYNEQFF. The CDR3 bases are TGTGCCAGCAGCCCCGGGACTAGCGGGTACAATGAGCAGTTCTTC.

V gene TRBV7-7 combines with J gene TRBJ2-5; 7 bases map to TRBD1. The CDR3 sequence is 15 residues long. Losses at the gene ends were 5 bases for V and 2 bases for J; bases not matched to a gene: 8. CDR1 and CDR2 (germline): SSHAT, FNYEAQ (reference sequence). The CDR3 DNA reads as TGTGCCAGCAGCCCACAGACAGGGCCACAAGAGACCCAGTACTTC. Amino acid sequence: CASSPQTGPQETQYF.

The V gene is TRBV2, the J gene TRBJ1-5, with unresolved D. CDR3 length equals 14 residues. Per germline, CDR1 SNHLY and CDR2 FYNNEI. V lost 5 bases and J 7 bases, leaving 15 bases between the germline ends. The CDR3 nucleotides read TGTGCCAGCAGTTTGACCGGGGAAGACCAGCCCCAGCATTTT. Translation: CASSLTGEDQPQHF. Using reference TRBV2 and TRBJ1-5 for the parts outside the CDR3, the full variable domain is EPEVTQTPSHQVTQMGQEVILRCVPISNHLYFYWYRQILGQKVEFLVSFYNNEISEKSEIFDDQFSVERPDGSNFTLKIRSTKLEDSAMYFCASSLTGEDQPQHFGDGTRLSIL.

The chain carries TRBV7-2 and TRBJ1-5, with D perhaps TRBD1 (5 bases). Trimming removed 1 base at V and 4 bases at J, with 20 bases between. CDR3 length equals 18 residues. Germline V gives CDR1 SGHTA, CDR2 FQGNSA. This CDR3 reads CASSLVGNTGAGNQPQHF. The CDR3 nucleotides read TGTGCCAGCAGCTTAGTGGGGAATACAGGTGCGGGGAATCAGCCCCAGCATTTT.

In this sample, this clone turned up a few times. The chain has TRBV30 and TRBJ1-1; maybe TRBD1 (5 bases). This CDR3 region has 12 residues. V was shortened by 3 bases and J by 5 bases, with 10 bases between the two germline ends. CDR1 is GTSNPN and CDR2 is SVGIG in the germline V gene (reference sequence). The CDR3 DNA reads as TGTGCCTGGAGGGTGGGGGGGACTGAAGCTTTCTTT. Amino acid sequence: CAWRVGGTEAFF.

This clone was observed a single time. The chain is built from TRBV30 and TRBJ2-3; 8 bases line up with TRBD1. V shed 0 bases, J shed 2 bases, and the junction held 7 bases outside the gene matches. The CDR3 runs 16 residues. The germline V gene has CDR1 GTSNPN and CDR2 SVGIG (reference sequence). This CDR3 reads CAWSVRTGSPTDTQYF. The DNA for the CDR3 is TGTGCCTGGAGTGTACGGACAGGGAGTCCCACAGATACGCAGTATTTT.

V is TRBV9 and J is TRBJ2-1; D remains ambiguous. Trimming took 4 bases from V and 2 from J, leaving 13 bases between them. Germline V gene lookup returns CDR1 SGDLS and CDR2 YYNGEE. The CDR3 spans 15 residues. Written as DNA, the CDR3 is TGTGCCAGCAGCCGTGGCTCCCCAACCTACAATGAGCAGTTCTTC. This translates into CASSRGSPTYNEQFF.